The present TCR beta chain was sequenced within a study of human T cells and chemical hapten exposure. Study-wide points: TCRs exceeding 1 in 1000 frequency stayed unchanged with DPC sensitization.

The time point was: pre-sensitization, week 0. This sample's treatment: therapeutic diphenylcyclopropenone sensitization with weekly scalp DPC. Germline V gene sequence: CDR1 MNHEY, CDR2 SVGEGT. The CDR3 loop spans 15 amino acids. The V end was cut by 7 bases, the J end by 8 bases, with 23 bases between. TCRdb recomputed calls from the RACE reads with MiXCR, one row per CDR3 protein. Of around 60,000 distinct CDR3 sequences in the sample, about 6.7% were seen once. This clonotype was seen many times. Its specificity is not known. The genes are TRBV6-2 or TRBV6-3 and TRBJ1-2; D might be TRBD1 (5 bases). The TCR sequence derives from a woman in her 30s with alopecia areata. Some clones in this sample may be carry-over from other donors' samples. Sequences were derived from whole blood, sampled in connection with sensitization to the hapten diphenylcyclopropenone (DPC). The CDR3 region has the DNA TGTGCCAGCACCTCCCCCCGGACCGGGGGTAACGGCTACACCTTC. This encodes CASTSPRTGGNGYTF.